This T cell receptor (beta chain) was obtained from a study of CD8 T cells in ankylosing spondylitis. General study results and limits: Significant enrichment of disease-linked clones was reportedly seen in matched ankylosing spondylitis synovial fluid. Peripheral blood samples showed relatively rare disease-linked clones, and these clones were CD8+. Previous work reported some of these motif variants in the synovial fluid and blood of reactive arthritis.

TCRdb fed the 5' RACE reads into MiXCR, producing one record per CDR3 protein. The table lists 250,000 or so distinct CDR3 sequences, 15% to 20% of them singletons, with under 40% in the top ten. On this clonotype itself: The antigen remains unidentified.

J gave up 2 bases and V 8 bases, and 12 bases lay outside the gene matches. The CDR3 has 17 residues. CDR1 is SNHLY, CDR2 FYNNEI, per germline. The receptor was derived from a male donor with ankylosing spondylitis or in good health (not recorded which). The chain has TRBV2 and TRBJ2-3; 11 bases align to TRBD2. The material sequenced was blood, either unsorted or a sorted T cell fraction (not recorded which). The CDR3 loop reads CASGIIAGGPVTDTQYF. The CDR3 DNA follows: TGTGCCAGCGGGATCATAGCGGGAGGGCCGGTCACAGATACGCAGTATTTT.